This TCR beta chain was identified in a study of cytomegalovirus exposure and HLA in healthy donors. Study-wide context: In a previous analysis, some 120 million unique TCR beta sequences were found from 150 million to 200 million T cells. An early data release held tens of millions of unique TCRs from HLA-typed donors.

Findings of the study overall: Cytomegalovirus status was reportedly diagnosed by the classifier with high specificity and sensitivity. HLA allele associations emerged for roughly 17,000 TCR beta sequences in a later analysis, at 0.05 false discovery rate.

As for this clone: What it binds is unknown.

It was with 60 Vbeta and 13 Jbeta primers that the PCR ran. Sequenced by immunoSEQ multiplex PCR; TCRdb stores in-frame clones only, minus some. Of roughly 160,000 clones in the sample, approximately 79% are singletons; the top ten hold about 4.4%. The TCR originated in a man aged 35 to 55 in good health and CMV-seronegative. The sample consisted of PBMCs.

The CDR3 region has the DNA TGTGCCAGCAGCTTGAAGGAGGGCTACACCTTC. This codes for CASSLKEGYTF. The chain carries TRBV5-8 and TRBJ1-2; D is unresolved. Germline V lookup: CDR1 SGHTS, CDR2 YDEGEE. This CDR3 is 11 amino acids long. Trimming removed 1 base from V and 8 bases from J, with 6 bases in between.